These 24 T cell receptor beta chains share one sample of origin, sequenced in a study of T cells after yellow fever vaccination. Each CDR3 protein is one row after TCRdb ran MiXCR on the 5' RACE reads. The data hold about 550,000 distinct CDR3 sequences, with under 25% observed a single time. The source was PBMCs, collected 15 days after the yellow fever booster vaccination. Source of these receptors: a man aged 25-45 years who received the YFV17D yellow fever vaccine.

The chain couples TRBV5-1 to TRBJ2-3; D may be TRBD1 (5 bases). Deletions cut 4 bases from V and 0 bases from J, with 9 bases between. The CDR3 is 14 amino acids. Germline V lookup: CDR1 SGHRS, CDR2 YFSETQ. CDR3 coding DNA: TGCGCCAGCAGCCGACAGACTAGCACAGATACGCAGTATTTT. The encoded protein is CASSRQTSTDTQYF.

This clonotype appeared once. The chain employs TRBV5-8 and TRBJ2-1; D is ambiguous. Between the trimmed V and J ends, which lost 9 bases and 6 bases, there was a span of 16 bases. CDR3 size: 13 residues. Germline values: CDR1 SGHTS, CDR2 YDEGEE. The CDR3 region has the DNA TGTGCCATGAGCTCGATAAATGGCAATGAGCAGTTCTTC. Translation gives CAMSSINGNEQFF.

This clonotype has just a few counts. The CDR3, as DNA: TGTGCCAGCAGCTCACGGGACAGTATTTCGGTGACCCAGTACTTC. Amino acids: CASSSRDSISVTQYF. This chain links TRBV28 with TRBJ2-5, with 7 bases matching TRBD1. This CDR3 spans 15 amino acids. Unmatched junction bases numbered 14, after V lost 6 bases and J lost 7 bases. CDR1 is MDHEN and CDR2 is SYDVKM in the germline V gene.

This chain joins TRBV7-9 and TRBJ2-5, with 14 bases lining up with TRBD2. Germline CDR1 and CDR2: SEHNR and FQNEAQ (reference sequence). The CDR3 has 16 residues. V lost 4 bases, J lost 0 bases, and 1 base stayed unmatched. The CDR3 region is CASSWGLAGDQETQYF. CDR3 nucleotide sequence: TGTGCCAGCAGCTGGGGACTAGCGGGAGACCAAGAGACCCAGTACTTC.

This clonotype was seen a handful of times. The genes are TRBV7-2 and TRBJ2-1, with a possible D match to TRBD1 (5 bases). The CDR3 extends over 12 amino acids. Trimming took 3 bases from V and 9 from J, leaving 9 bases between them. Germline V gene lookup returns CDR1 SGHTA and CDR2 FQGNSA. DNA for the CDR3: TGTGCCAGCAGCTTTTCTAGGGGTGAGCAGTTCTTC. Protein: CASSFSRGEQFF.

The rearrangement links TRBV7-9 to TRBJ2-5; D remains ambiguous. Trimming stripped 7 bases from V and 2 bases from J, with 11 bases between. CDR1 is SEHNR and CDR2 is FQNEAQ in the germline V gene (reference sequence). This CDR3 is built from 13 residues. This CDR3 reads CASTLYGQETQYF. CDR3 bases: TGTGCCAGCACCCTGTACGGACAAGAGACCCAGTACTTC.

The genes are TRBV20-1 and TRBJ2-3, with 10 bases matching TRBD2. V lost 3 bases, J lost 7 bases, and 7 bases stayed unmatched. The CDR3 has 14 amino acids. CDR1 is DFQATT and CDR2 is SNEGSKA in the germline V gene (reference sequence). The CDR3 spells CSASPSGSANTQYF. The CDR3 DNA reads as TGCAGTGCTAGCCCTAGCGGGAGTGCGAATACGCAGTATTTT.

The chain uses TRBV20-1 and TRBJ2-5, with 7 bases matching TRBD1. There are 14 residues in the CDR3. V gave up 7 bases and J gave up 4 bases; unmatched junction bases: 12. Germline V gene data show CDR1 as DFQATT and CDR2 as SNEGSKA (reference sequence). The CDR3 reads CSGDAGGWGETQYF. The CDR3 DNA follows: TGCAGTGGGGATGCAGGGGGTTGGGGAGAGACCCAGTACTTC.

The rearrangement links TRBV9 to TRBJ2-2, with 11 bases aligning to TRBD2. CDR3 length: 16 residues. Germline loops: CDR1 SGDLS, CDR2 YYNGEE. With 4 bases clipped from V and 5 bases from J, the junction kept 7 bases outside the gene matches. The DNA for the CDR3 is TGTGCCAGCAGCTCCCTAGCGGGAGGTGGTACCGGGGAGCTGTTTTTT. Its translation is CASSSLAGGGTGELFF.

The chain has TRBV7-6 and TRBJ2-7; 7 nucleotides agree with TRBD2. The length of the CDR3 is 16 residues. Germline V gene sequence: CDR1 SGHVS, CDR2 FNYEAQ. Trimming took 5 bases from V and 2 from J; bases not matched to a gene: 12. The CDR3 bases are TGTGCCAGCAGCCCACCTAGCGGAGCAGGGACCTACGAGCAGTACTTC. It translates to CASSPPSGAGTYEQYF. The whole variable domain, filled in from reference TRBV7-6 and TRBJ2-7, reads GAGVSQSPRYKVTKRGQDVALRCDPISGHVSLYWYRQALGQGPEFLTYFNYEAQQDKSGLPNDRFSAERPEGSISTLTIQRTEQRDSAMYRCASSPPSGAGTYEQYFGPGTRLTVT.

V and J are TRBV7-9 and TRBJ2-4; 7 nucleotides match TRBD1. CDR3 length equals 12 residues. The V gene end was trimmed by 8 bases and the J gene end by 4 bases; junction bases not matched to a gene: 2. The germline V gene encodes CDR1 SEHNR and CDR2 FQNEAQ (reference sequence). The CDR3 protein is CASEDRKNIQYF. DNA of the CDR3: TGTGCCAGCGAGGACAGGAAAAACATTCAGTACTTC.

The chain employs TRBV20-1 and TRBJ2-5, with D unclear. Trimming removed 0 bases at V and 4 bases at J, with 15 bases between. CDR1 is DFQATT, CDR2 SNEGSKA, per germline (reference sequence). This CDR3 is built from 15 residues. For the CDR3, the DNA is TGCAGTGCTAGAGATCAAGAGAGAGGAACAGAGACCCAGTACTTC. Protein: CSARDQERGTETQYF.

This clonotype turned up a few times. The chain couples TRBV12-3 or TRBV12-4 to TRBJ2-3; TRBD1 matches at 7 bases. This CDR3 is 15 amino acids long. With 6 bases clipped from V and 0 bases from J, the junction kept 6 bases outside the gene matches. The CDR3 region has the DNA TGTGCCAGCAGCCGACAGGGCAGTAGCACAGATACGCAGTATTTT. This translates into CASSRQGSSTDTQYF.

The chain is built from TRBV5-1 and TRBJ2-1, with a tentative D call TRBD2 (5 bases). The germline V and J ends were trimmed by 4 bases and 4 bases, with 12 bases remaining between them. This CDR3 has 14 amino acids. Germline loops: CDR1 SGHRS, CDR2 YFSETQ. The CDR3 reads CASSAAGNYNEQFF. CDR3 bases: TGCGCCAGCAGCGCGGCGGGTAATTACAATGAGCAGTTCTTC.

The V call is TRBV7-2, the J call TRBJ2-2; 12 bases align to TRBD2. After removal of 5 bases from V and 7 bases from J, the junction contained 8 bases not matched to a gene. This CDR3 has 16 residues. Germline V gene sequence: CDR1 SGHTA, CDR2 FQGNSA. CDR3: CASSRRTSGTNGELFF. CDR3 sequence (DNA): TGTGCCAGCAGCCGGCGGACTAGCGGGACTAACGGGGAGCTGTTTTTT.

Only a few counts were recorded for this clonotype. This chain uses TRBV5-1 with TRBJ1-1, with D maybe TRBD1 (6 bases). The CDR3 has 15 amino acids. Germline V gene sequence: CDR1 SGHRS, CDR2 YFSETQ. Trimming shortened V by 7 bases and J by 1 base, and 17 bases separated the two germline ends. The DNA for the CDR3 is TGCGCCAGCTCAGGGGCCCTAAGCAAGAACACTGAAGCTTTCTTT. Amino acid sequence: CASSGALSKNTEAFF.

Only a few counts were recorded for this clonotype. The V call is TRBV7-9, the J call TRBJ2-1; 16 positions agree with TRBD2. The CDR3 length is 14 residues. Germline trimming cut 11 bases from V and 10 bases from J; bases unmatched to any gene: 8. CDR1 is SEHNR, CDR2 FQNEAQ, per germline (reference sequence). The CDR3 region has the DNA TGTGCCCAGGGACTAGCGGGAGGGCCGAGCGAGCAGTTCTTC. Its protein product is CAQGLAGGPSEQFF.

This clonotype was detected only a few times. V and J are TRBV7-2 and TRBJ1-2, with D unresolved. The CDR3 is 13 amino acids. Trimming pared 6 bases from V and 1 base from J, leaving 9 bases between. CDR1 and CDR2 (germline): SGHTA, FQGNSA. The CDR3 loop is CASRRSVNYGYTF. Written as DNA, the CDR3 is TGTGCCAGCAGAAGAAGCGTTAACTATGGCTACACCTTC.

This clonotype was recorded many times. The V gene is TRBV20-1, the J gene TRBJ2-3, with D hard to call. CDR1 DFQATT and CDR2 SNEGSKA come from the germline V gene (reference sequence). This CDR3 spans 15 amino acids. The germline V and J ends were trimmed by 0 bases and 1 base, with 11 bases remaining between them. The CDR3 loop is CSARDPGSGTDTQYF. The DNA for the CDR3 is TGCAGTGCTAGAGATCCGGGCAGCGGCACAGATACGCAGTATTTT.

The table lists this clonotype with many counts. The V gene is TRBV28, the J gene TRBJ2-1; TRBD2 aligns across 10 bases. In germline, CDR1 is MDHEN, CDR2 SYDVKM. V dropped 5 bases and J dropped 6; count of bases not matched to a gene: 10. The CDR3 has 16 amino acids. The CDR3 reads CASSARGAGGGNEQFF. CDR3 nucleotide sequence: TGTGCCAGCAGTGCCCGGGGAGCGGGAGGGGGCAATGAGCAGTTCTTC.

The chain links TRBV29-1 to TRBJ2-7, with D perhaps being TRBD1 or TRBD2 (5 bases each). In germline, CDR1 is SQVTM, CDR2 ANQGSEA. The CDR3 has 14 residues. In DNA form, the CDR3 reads TGCAGTGGGGGAGTAGGGCTAGCATCCTACGAGCAGTACTTC. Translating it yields CSGGVGLASYEQYF.

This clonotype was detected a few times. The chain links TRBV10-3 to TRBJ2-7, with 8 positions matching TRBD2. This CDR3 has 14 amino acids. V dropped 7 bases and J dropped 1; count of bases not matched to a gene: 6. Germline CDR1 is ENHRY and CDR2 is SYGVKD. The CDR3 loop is CAIKWTSSSYEQYF. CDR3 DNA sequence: TGTGCCATCAAGTGGACTAGCTCTTCCTACGAGCAGTACTTC.

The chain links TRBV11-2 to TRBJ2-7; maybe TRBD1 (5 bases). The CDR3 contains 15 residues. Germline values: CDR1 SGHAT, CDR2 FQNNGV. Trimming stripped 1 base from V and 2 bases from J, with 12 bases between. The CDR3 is CASSLARQHPYEQYF. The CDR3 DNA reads TGTGCCAGCAGCTTAGCGAGACAGCATCCCTACGAGCAGTACTTC.

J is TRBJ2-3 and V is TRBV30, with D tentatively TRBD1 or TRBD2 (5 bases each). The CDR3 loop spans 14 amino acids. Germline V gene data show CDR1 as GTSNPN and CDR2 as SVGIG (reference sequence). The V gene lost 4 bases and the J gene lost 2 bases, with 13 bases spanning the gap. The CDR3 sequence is CAWNSGTATDTQYF. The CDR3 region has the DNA TGTGCCTGGAATTCGGGGACCGCCACAGATACGCAGTATTTT.